The TCR beta chain under discussion was sequenced for a study of T cell responses to AZD1222 COVID-19 vaccine. TCRdb's table, derived via immunoSEQ multiplex PCR, lists solely in-frame clones and lacks some. Among 90,000 to 130,000 clones listed, around 92% were seen once. Comments on this clone: Its antigen is currently unknown.

The study's findings and limits: Females outnumbered males among donors, who were mostly white British; clonal diversity was possibly underestimated. Just 6 or 7 AZD1222 recipients were seropositive at baseline. The study found vaccine-associated CD4 TCRs spanning spike, dominant at 160-218 and 743-854. Spike-specific TCR breadth and depth grew following two AZD1222 doses.

The germline V gene has CDR1 SGHNT and CDR2 YENEEA. V lost 2 bases, J lost 5 bases, and 6 bases stayed unmatched. The CDR3 sequence is 16 residues long. The genes are TRBV11-3 and TRBJ2-2; TRBD2 matches 9 bases. This specimen consisted of peripheral blood, obtained on day 0 of AZD1222 vaccination. The clonotype was recovered from an adult in good health. The CDR3 DNA sequence: TGTGCCAGCAGCTTATTGGCGGGGGGGCAAACCGGGGAGCTGTTTTTT. Translation: CASSLLAGGQTGELFF. Using reference TRBV11-3 and TRBJ2-2 for the parts outside the CDR3, the full variable domain is EAGVVQSPRYKIIEKKQPVAFWCNPISGHNTLYWYLQNLGQGPELLIRYENEEAVDDSQLPKDRFSAERLKGVDSTLKIQPAELGDSAVYLCASSLLAGGQTGELFFGEGSRLTVL.